This TCR beta chain is drawn from a study of T cells in localized non-small cell lung cancer. The sample holds many counts of this clone. Its matching antigen is unknown. Findings of the study overall: Appearing in adjacent lung were a median roughly 60 of the top 100 tumor clones. Heterogeneity cannot be ruled out, as sequencing used one tumor region only.

TCRdb keeps only in-frame clones here, not all; method: immunoSEQ multiplex PCR. The sample records around 29,000 clones, roughly 78% being singletons. CDR3 length: 15 amino acids. CDR1 is LNHDA, CDR2 SQIVND, per germline (reference sequence). Trimming took off 3 bases at V and 1 base at J, with 10 bases between the two ends. The material was peripheral blood, obtained before any cancer treatment. The source of this sequence is a male donor at least 60 years old with stage II squamous cell lung carcinoma. This chain links TRBV19 with TRBJ1-5; D not resolved. This CDR3 reads CASSIGPGSNQPQHF. The CDR3 DNA sequence: TGTGCCAGTAGTATTGGTCCGGGAAGCAATCAGCCCCAGCATTTT.